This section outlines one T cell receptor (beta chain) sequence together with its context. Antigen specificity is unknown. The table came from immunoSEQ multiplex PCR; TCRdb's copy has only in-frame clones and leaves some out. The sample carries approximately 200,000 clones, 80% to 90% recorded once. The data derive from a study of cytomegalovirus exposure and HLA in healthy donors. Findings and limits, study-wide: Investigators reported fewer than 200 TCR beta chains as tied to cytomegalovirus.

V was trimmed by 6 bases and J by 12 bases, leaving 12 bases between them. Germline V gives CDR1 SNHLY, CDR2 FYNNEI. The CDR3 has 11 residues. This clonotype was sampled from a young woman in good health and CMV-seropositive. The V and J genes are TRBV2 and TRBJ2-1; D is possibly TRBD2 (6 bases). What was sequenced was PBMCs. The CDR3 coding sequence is TGTGCCAGCAGCCGCGGGGACTGGCAGTTCTTC. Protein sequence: CASSRGDWQFF. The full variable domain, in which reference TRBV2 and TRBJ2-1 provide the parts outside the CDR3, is EPEVTQTPSHQVTQMGQEVILRCVPISNHLYFYWYRQILGQKVEFLVSFYNNEISEKSEIFDDQFSVERPDGSNFTLKIRSTKLEDSAMYFCASSRGDWQFFGPGTRLTVL.